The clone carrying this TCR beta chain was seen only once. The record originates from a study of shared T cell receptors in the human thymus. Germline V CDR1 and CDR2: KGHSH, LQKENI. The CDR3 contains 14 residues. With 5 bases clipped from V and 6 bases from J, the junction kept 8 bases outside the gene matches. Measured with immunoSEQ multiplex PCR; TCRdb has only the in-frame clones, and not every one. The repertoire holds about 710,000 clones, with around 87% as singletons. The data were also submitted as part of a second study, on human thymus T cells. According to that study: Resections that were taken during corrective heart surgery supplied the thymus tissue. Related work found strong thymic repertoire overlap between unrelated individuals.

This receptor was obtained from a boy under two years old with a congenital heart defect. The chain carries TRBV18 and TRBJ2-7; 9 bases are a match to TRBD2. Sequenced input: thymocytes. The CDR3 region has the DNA TGTGCCAGCTCAGGTTCCAGCGGGGGGTTCGAGCAGTACTTC. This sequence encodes CASSGSSGGFEQYF.